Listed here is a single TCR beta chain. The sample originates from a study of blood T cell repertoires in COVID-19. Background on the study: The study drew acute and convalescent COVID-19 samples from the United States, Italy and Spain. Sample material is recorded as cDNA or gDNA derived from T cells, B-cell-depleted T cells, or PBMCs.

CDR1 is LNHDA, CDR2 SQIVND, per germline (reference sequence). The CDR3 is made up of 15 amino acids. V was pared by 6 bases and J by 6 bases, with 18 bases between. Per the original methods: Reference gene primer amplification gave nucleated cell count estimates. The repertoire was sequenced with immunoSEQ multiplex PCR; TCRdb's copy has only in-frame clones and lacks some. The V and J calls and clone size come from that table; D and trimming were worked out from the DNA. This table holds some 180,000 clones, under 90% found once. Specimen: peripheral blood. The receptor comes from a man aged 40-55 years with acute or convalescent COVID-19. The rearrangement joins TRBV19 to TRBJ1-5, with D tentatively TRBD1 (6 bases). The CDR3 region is CASSPPQGGPQPQHF. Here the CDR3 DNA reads TGTGCCAGTAGCCCCCCACAGGGCGGCCCTCAGCCCCAGCATTTT.